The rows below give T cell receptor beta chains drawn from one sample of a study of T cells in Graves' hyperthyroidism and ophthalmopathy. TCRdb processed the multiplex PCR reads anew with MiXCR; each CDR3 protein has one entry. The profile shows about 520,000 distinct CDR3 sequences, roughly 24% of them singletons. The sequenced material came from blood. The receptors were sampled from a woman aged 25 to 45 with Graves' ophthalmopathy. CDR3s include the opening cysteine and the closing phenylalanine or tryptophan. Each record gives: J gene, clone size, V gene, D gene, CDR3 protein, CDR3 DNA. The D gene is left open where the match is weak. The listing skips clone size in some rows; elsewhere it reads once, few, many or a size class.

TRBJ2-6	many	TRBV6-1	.	CASTGRLNSGANVLTF	TGTGCCAGCACCGGACGGTTAAACTCTGGGGCCAACGTCCTGACTTTC
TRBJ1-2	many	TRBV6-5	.	CASSYSRRDYGYTF	TGTGCCAGCAGTTACTCGAGACGCGACTATGGCTACACCTTC
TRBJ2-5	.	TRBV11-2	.	CASSLRTRQDLQETQYF	TGTGCCAGCAGCCTGAGGACCCGACAGGATTTACAAGAGACCCAGTACTTC
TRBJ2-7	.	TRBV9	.	CASSVGGFPSSYEQYF	TGTGCCAGCAGCGTAGGTGGCTTCCCAAGCTCCTACGAGCAGTACTTC
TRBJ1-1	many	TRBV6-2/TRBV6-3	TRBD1	CASSYSNLGQGEEAFF	TGTGCCAGCAGTTACTCGAATCTGGGACAGGGGGAGGAAGCTTTCTTT
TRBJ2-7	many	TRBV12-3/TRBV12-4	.	CASSFSSREQYF	TGTGCCAGCAGTTTTTCGAGTCGCGAGCAGTACTTC
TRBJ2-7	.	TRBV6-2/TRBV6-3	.	CASSYWIGGYEQYF	TGTGCCAGCAGTTACTGGATTGGGGGCTACGAGCAGTACTTC
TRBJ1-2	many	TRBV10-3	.	CAISTPSTGDAVGYTF	TGTGCCATCAGTACCCCCTCGACCGGGGATGCGGTAGGCTACACCTTC
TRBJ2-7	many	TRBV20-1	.	CSASWGTYEQYF	TGCAGTGCTAGTTGGGGTACCTACGAGCAGTACTTC
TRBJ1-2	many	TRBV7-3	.	CASSSERTGRDYGYTF	TGTGCCAGCAGCTCCGAAAGGACGGGCCGCGACTATGGCTACACCTTC
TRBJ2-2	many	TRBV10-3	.	CAISESAGFGTGELFF	TGTGCCATCAGTGAGTCGGCGGGGTTCGGCACCGGGGAGCTGTTTTTT
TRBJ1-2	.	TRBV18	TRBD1	CASSLGQLTTNYGYTF	TGTGCCAGCTCACTGGGACAGCTGACAACCAACTATGGCTACACCTTC
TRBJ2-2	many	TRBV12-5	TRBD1	CASGSGQRYGELFF	TGTGCTAGTGGATCGGGACAGCGGTACGGGGAGCTGTTTTTT
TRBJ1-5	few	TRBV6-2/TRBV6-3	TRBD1	CASGPLWTGTPNQPQHF	TGTGCCAGCGGTCCACTTTGGACAGGGACTCCGAATCAGCCCCAGCATTTT
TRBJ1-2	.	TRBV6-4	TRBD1	CASEPETPDRGAGYTF	TGTGCCAGCGAACCCGAAACGCCAGACAGGGGCGCAGGCTACACCTTC
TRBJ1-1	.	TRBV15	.	CATSRGYGNTEAFF	TGTGCCACCAGCAGAGGCTACGGGAACACTGAAGCTTTCTTT